The 10 T cell receptor beta chains below come from one sample, sequenced in a study of early T cells in non-severe SARS-CoV-2 infection. MiXCR was run by TCRdb on the 5' RACE reads, yielding one entry per CDR3 protein. The data show 95,000 to 150,000 distinct CDR3 sequences, with more than 13% seen just once and around a fifth held by the top ten. Sequenced input: whole blood. These receptors were collected from an adult who was a healthcare worker with PCR-confirmed SARS-CoV-2 infection or an uninfected control (not recorded which).

This clonotype came up many times. CDR3 loop: CASSQVQGSLGYTF. CDR3 in DNA: TGTGCCAGCAGCCAAGTGCAGGGTTCTCTCGGCTACACCTTC. The chain carries TRBV14 and TRBJ1-2; maybe TRBD1 (5 bases). V was pared by 1 base and J by 8 bases, with 14 bases between. The CDR3 has 14 residues. CDR1 SGHDN and CDR2 FVKESK come from the germline V gene.

This clonotype was seen a few times. The chain employs TRBV6-5 and TRBJ2-6, with 9 bases fitting TRBD1. Germline V gene lookup returns CDR1 MNHEY and CDR2 SVGAGI. V was pared by 6 bases and J by 0 bases, with 6 bases of the junction left unmatched. The CDR3 has 17 residues. This CDR3 is CASRSGQGSSGANVLTF. The CDR3 DNA reads as TGTGCCAGCAGGTCGGGACAGGGTAGCTCTGGGGCCAACGTCCTGACTTTC.

The rearrangement uses TRBV4-1 and TRBJ2-2; D is tentatively TRBD1 or TRBD2 (5 bases each). The CDR3 sequence is 15 residues long. The germline V gene encodes CDR1 MGHRA and CDR2 YSYEKL. Between the trimmed V and J ends, which lost 3 bases and 7 bases, there was a span of 15 bases. CDR3 bases: TGCGCCAGCAGCCACGGGGCACGGACGAGCGGGGAGCTGTTTTTT. Translation gives CASSHGARTSGELFF.

There are a few counts of this clonotype. The chain has TRBV18 and TRBJ2-3; D possibly corresponds to TRBD2 (5 bases). Trimming removed 0 bases at V and 5 bases at J, with 15 bases between. Per the germline V gene, CDR1 is KGHSH and CDR2 is LQKENI. The CDR3 is made up of 16 amino acids. The CDR3 sequence is CASSPPGLGGIDTQYF. CDR3 sequence (DNA): TGTGCCAGCTCACCACCTGGCCTTGGAGGTATAGATACGCAGTATTTT.

This clonotype was counted at least ten times. The V call is TRBV7-2, the J call TRBJ1-5; D gene unclear. The V and J ends lost 1 base and 6 bases respectively, with 13 bases between them. Per the germline V gene, CDR1 is SGHTA and CDR2 is FQGNSA. The CDR3 has 15 amino acids. CDR3 in amino acids: CASSLEVSGGQPQHF. Written as DNA, the CDR3 is TGTGCCAGCAGCTTAGAAGTCTCAGGCGGTCAGCCCCAGCATTTT.

This clonotype was seen more than once but under ten times. The chain employs TRBV30 and TRBJ2-5, with D perhaps matching TRBD2 (5 bases). CDR3 length: 13 residues. The V end lost 3 bases, the J end lost 0 bases, and 8 bases lay between the germline ends. Looked up from germline, CDR1 is GTSNPN and CDR2 is SVGIG (reference sequence). CDR3 nucleotides: TGTGCCTGGAGGACGGGGAACCAAGAGACCCAGTACTTC. Protein: CAWRTGNQETQYF.

This clonotype was found many times. The J gene is TRBJ1-3, the V gene TRBV6-1; D gene unclear. The CDR3 has 14 residues. V was cut by 4 bases and J by 5 bases, with 12 bases left in between. Germline CDR1 and CDR2: MNHNS and SASEGT. In nucleotides, the CDR3 is TGTGCCAGCAGTGTCGGAGCGCACCGAAACACCATATATTTT. Translated, it gives CASSVGAHRNTIYF.

This clonotype showed up just a few times. The CDR3 region has the DNA TGCGCCAGCAGCCAGACTAGCTTTTCCACAGATACGCAGTATTTT. It yields the protein CASSQTSFSTDTQYF. The chain employs TRBV4-1 and TRBJ2-3; 7 bases map to TRBD2. V lost 3 bases, J lost 2 bases, and 5 bases stayed unmatched. The germline gives CDR1 MGHRA, CDR2 YSYEKL. This CDR3 is 15 amino acids long.

This clonotype was counted many times. The chain recombines TRBV19 with TRBJ1-4; unclear D gene. V gave up 3 bases and J gave up 0 bases, with 17 bases separating them. CDR3 size: 18 residues. Germline loops: CDR1 LNHDA, CDR2 SQIVND (reference sequence). The CDR3 region is CASSMDTSPATTNEKLFF. In DNA form, the CDR3 reads TGTGCCAGTAGTATGGATACCTCTCCGGCAACAACTAATGAAAAACTGTTTTTT.

This clonotype turned up a few times. The chain carries TRBV7-9 and TRBJ2-3; perhaps TRBD1 as D (6 bases). Trimming cost V 4 bases and J 4 bases, with 9 bases left between them. This CDR3 has 13 amino acids. Germline assignment: CDR1 SEHNR and CDR2 FQNEAQ (reference sequence). CDR3 nucleotide sequence: TGTGCCAGCAGCTATACAGGGCCAGATACGCAGTATTTT. It specifies CASSYTGPDTQYF.